Given below is one T cell receptor beta chain in context. Antigen specificity is unknown. The use of a sample-barcoded 5' primer and a J-beta primer mix characterized a second PCR of roughly 6 to 11 cycles. TCRdb itself ran the 5' RACE reads through MiXCR, one entry per CDR3 protein. The sample lists approximately 1.5 million distinct CDR3 sequences, 35% to 45% occurring once. The data originate from a study of blood T cells in healthy people across ages. Regarding the study as a whole: The study found more naive CD4+ cells and higher diversity in long-lived than aged donors.

Source material: blood. The TCR was taken from a woman aged 18-29 years in good health.

The CDR3 DNA reads TGTGCCAGCAGTTTTTCAGGCGGGCTGGCACTCTACGAGCAGTACTTC. Protein sequence: CASSFSGGLALYEQYF. The gene calls are TRBV27 and TRBJ2-7, with D possibly matching TRBD2 (5 bases). The V and J ends lost 3 bases and 3 bases respectively, with 18 bases between them. The germline CDR1 and CDR2 sequences are MNHEY and SMNVEV (reference sequence). The CDR3 length is 16 residues.